This is a list of T cell receptor beta chains from one sample in a study of CD8 T cells in Susac syndrome. TCRdb itself ran the immunoSEQ multiplex PCR reads through MiXCR, one entry per CDR3 protein. The sample lists roughly 190,000 distinct CDR3 sequences; roughly 90% were seen once. Sequenced input: CD4+ T cells from PBMCs. All receptors derive from a human donor with Susac syndrome. CDR3s include the opening cysteine and the closing phenylalanine or tryptophan. D genes are given only for firm matches. Only part of the rows carry a size: once, few, many, or a class if the clone is expanded.

J	D	size	V	DNA	CDR3
TRBJ2-3	-	once	TRBV4-2	TGTGCCAGCAGCCAAGATTTAACAGGACGCGATACGCAGTATTTT	CASSQDLTGRDTQYF
TRBJ2-2	-	-	TRBV4-1	TGCGCCAGCAGCCGTGACTGGGGTTCGAACACCGGGGAGCTGTTTTTT	CASSRDWGSNTGELFF
TRBJ2-7	-	-	TRBV5-1	TGCGCCAGCAGCTTCTCGGAGCGCTCCTACGAGCAGTACTTC	CASSFSERSYEQYF
TRBJ2-5	TRBD2	-	TRBV20-1	TGCAGTGCTAGAGATTTACTAGCGGGGCAAGAGACCCAGTACTTC	CSARDLLAGQETQYF
TRBJ1-1	-	-	TRBV2	TGTGCCAGCAGCATAACGGGGGGTGGGGCTGAAGCTTTCTTT	CASSITGGGAEAFF
TRBJ2-1	TRBD1	-	TRBV3-1	TGTGCCAGCAGCCAAGAAGGGACAGGTTACAATGAGCAGTTCTTC	CASSQEGTGYNEQFF
TRBJ2-3	TRBD2	-	TRBV20-1	TGCAGTGCCAGATCTAGCGGGGGAGGAGATACGCAGTATTTT	CSARSSGGGDTQYF
TRBJ2-1	TRBD2	-	TRBV20-1	TGCAGTGCTAGAGTACCCAGCGGGAGGTTTAATGAGCAGTTCTTC	CSARVPSGRFNEQFF
TRBJ1-1	-	once	TRBV27	TGTGCCAGCAGTAGATTCACGAACACTGAAGCTTTCTTT	CASSRFTNTEAFF
TRBJ2-1	-	once	TRBV19	TGTGCCAGTAGTTTCCACAGGGCTTCAGGGTTAGGTGAGCAGTTCTTC	CASSFHRASGLGEQFF
TRBJ1-2	-	few	TRBV27	TGTGCCAGCAGAGGGGTTGGTGGCTACACCTTC	CASRGVGGYTF
TRBJ2-2	TRBD1	-	TRBV10-3	TGTGCCATCAGCAGGGACAGGGGAAACACCGGGGAGCTGTTTTTT	CAISRDRGNTGELFF
TRBJ2-5	-	once	TRBV7-9	TGTGCCAGCAGCCCTGGATTAATAGAGACCCAGTACTTC	CASSPGLIETQYF
TRBJ1-5	-	-	TRBV19	TGTGCCAGTAAGTCCAGGTATAGCAATCAGCCCCAGCATTTT	CASKSRYSNQPQHF
TRBJ1-3	-	-	TRBV7-7	TGTGCTAGCAGCTTAGACGGCAGCTCTGGAAACACCATATATTTT	CASSLDGSSGNTIYF
TRBJ1-1	-	-	TRBV28	TGTGCCAGCAGTCCCGGGGACAAGGACACTGAAGCTTTCTTT	CASSPGDKDTEAFF
TRBJ2-2	-	-	TRBV5-4	TGTGCCAGCAGCTTGATGGCGGACAACACCGGGGAGCTGTTTTTT	CASSLMADNTGELFF
TRBJ2-1	-	-	TRBV7-2	TGTGCCAACGAGGGACTGCCTCGTTTCGCCGAGCAGTTCTTC	CANEGLPRFAEQFF
TRBJ1-1	-	-	TRBV7-9	TGTGCCAGCAGACGGGACCCTGGCGAAGCTTTCTTT	CASRRDPGEAFF
TRBJ2-7	TRBD1	-	TRBV19	TGTGCCAGTAGTATAGATTCCGTGGCAGGGGGAAGAAATGAGCAGTACTTC	CASSIDSVAGGRNEQYF
TRBJ1-5	-	once	TRBV6-5	TGTGCCAGCAGTTATCGGGGGGGACCCAATCAGCCCCAGCATTTT	CASSYRGGPNQPQHF
TRBJ2-7	-	-	TRBV5-1	TGCGCCAGCAGCTTGGAAGGGTCCTGGTGGCAGTACTTC	CASSLEGSWWQYF
TRBJ1-6	-	-	TRBV7-2	TGTGCCAGCAGCTTAGTGGTGGGGACCGTCAGCTCCTATAATTCACCCCTCCACTTT	CASSLVVGTVSSYNSPLHF
TRBJ1-5	-	few	TRBV20-1	TGCAGTGCTAGGGCCGGGGGGAGCAATCAGCCCCAGCATTTT	CSARAGGSNQPQHF
TRBJ2-1	-	few	TRBV9	TGTGCCAGCAGCGTAGCTACGCCTAGCTCCTACAATGAGCAGTTCTTC	CASSVATPSSYNEQFF
TRBJ2-3	TRBD2	-	TRBV6-5	TGTGCCAGCAGCAAGACTAGCGGGACGACAGATACGCAGTATTTT	CASSKTSGTTDTQYF
TRBJ1-4	TRBD1	-	TRBV10-3	TGTGCCATCAGTGAGTCGAGTCAGGGGGCAAGAACTAATGAAAAACTGTTTTTT	CAISESSQGARTNEKLFF
TRBJ2-1	-	-	TRBV7-3	TGTGCCAGCAGCTTAGTCTCCGGTGGAAATGAGCAGTTCTTC	CASSLVSGGNEQFF
TRBJ2-2	-	-	TRBV5-1	TGCGCCAGCAGCTTGGGACCGGAATCTGGCGGGGAGCTGTTTTTT	CASSLGPESGGELFF
TRBJ1-1	-	-	TRBV10-1	TGCGCCAGCAGTGAGTCCTCGTCAGGGATGAACACTGAAGCTTTCTTT	CASSESSSGMNTEAFF
TRBJ2-1	-	few	TRBV6-5	TGTGCCAGCAGTTACTCCGAGCCCAGGGAGCAGTTCTTC	CASSYSEPREQFF
TRBJ2-3	TRBD2	-	TRBV3-1	TGTGCCAGCAGCCATGACGGGGGGACAGATACGCAGTATTTT	CASSHDGGTDTQYF
TRBJ2-1	-	-	TRBV20-1	TGCAGTGCTAGTAATGGGGGTTACAATGAGCAGTTCTTC	CSASNGGYNEQFF
TRBJ1-6	-	-	TRBV19	TGTGCCAGTAGTACGGACTCTTCCTGGGACTATAATTCACCCCTCCACTTT	CASSTDSSWDYNSPLHF
TRBJ2-3	-	-	TRBV9	TGTGCCAGCAGCGTCGACAGGCGGACAGATACGCAGTATTTT	CASSVDRRTDTQYF
TRBJ2-3	-	-	TRBV4-3	TGTGCCAGCAGCCAAGAGGTTATTACAGATACGCAGTATTTT	CASSQEVITDTQYF
TRBJ2-1	-	-	TRBV18	TGTGCCAGCTCACCACGGAGAAATGAGCAGTTCTTC	CASSPRRNEQFF
TRBJ2-3	TRBD1	-	TRBV19	TGTGCCAGTGGGACAGGCTATACAGATACGCAGTATTTT	CASGTGYTDTQYF
TRBJ2-5	TRBD2	-	TRBV5-1	TGCGCCAGCAGCCCGGACGTAGCGGGAGGGCGAGAGACCCAGTACTTC	CASSPDVAGGRETQYF
TRBJ1-2	-	-	TRBV19	TGTGCCAGTAGCAAAAGACGGGATTTATATGGCTACACCTTC	CASSKRRDLYGYTF
TRBJ2-1	-	-	TRBV18	TGTGCCAGCTCCACCAGGGAGTACAATGAGCAGTTCTTC	CASSTREYNEQFF
TRBJ2-3	TRBD2	-	TRBV27	TGTGCCAGCAGCCTGGGGCGGGAGGGCACAGATACGCAGTATTTT	CASSLGREGTDTQYF
TRBJ1-3	-	-	TRBV7-9	TGTGCCAGCACCCCGGCAGCCAGGAACTCTGGAAACACCATATATTTT	CASTPAARNSGNTIYF
TRBJ2-2	-	once	TRBV18	TGTGCCAGCTCACCAGGGGCGCGCACCGGGGAGCTGTTTTTT	CASSPGARTGELFF
TRBJ1-5	-	-	TRBV2	TGTGCCAGCCGCGGGTCCCCGAGCAATCAGCCCCAGCATTTT	CASRGSPSNQPQHF
TRBJ1-6	-	-	TRBV30	TGTGCCTGGAGTGGACAGTTTAAATCACCCCTCCACTTT	CAWSGQFKSPLHF